This T cell receptor beta chain is drawn from a study of T cell responses to AZD1222 COVID-19 vaccine. Produced via immunoSEQ multiplex PCR; TCRdb's table is partial and in-frame only. The sample has more than 85,000 clones; roughly nine tenths are singletons. This clone was picked up one time. This CDR3 is built from 15 residues. Between the trimmed V and J ends, which lost 3 bases and 3 bases, there was a span of 17 bases. The germline CDR1 and CDR2 sequences are DFQATT and SNEGSKA (reference sequence). The TCR originated in an adult in good health. The V call is TRBV20-1, the J call TRBJ1-1, with unresolved D. Sequencing was performed on peripheral blood, taken on day 0 of AZD1222 vaccination. CDR3 DNA: TGCAGTGCTAGTTTGACGGATTGGGGAGACACTGAAGCTTTCTTT. Amino acids: CSASLTDWGDTEAFF.